A selection of T cell receptor beta chains follows, all from one sample in a study of blood T cell repertoires in COVID-19. The repertoire was sequenced with immunoSEQ multiplex PCR; TCRdb's copy has only in-frame clones and lacks some. The sample has around 270,000 clones, over 80% seen once. The specimen sequenced was PBMCs or T cells enriched from blood (not recorded which). These receptors came from a woman aged 40 to 55 who had been exposed to COVID-19. Both conserved end residues are part of each CDR3. Where a row states a size, it is once, few, many or the class of an expanded clone; other rows omit it.

j_gene	abundance	v_gene	CDR3aa
TRBJ2-1	once	TRBV11-3	CASSLRRADNEQFF
TRBJ1-5	.	TRBV27	CASSPAGAYSNQPQHF
TRBJ1-1	once	TRBV28	CASSQSGTGPRGAFF
TRBJ1-1	.	TRBV19	CASSAPGQTRTEAFF
TRBJ1-6	.	TRBV6-6	CASSQEPGGTDNSPLHF
TRBJ1-4	.	TRBV4-1	CASSQRVTGTNEKLFF
TRBJ2-1	.	TRBV28	CASSLIRQLYNEQFF
TRBJ1-2	.	TRBV27	CASFPLTGSNYGYTF
TRBJ2-1	.	TRBV6-4	CASSDIGLPYNEQFF
TRBJ1-2	.	TRBV5-1	CASGDRENILYGYTF
TRBJ2-3	.	TRBV6-4	CASSLTGTAGTDTQYF
TRBJ2-1	.	TRBV4-1	CASSPSGGSLRNEQFF
TRBJ2-7	.	TRBV24-1	CATSDPDSPGEQYF
TRBJ2-1	.	TRBV28	CASGQGEQFF
TRBJ2-3	once	TRBV5-4	CASSYISGGSTDTQYF
TRBJ2-1	.	TRBV5-5	CASSLVALAGGLQFF
TRBJ1-5	.	TRBV2	CASRTYSGDSQPQHF
TRBJ1-6	once	TRBV4-1	CASSQGSIGARNSPLHF
TRBJ1-5	.	TRBV6-2/TRBV6-3	CASSYIDRGFGQPQHF
TRBJ1-1	.	TRBV20-1	CSASRGSEAFF
TRBJ1-2	.	TRBV6-1	CVAGGAGYGYTF
TRBJ1-1	.	TRBV4-2	CASSQDAGVNTEAFF
TRBJ1-3	once	TRBV19	CATQLRTGRITLSGNTIYF
TRBJ1-1	.	TRBV18	CASSPVGSVNTEAFF
TRBJ2-5	.	TRBV24-1	CATSDWKGAGVETQYF
TRBJ2-1	.	TRBV5-1	CASTRVAGAWSEQFF
TRBJ1-6	once	TRBV28	CASSLSGTGPLHF
TRBJ1-5	.	TRBV5-4	CASSLGAGQENQPQHF
TRBJ2-2	.	TRBV7-9	CASSLLAGTGELFF